The sequence of this T cell receptor beta chain was determined in a study of CD8+CD57+ T cells in acquired aplastic anemia. Study details: An average of about 11 million reads for CD4+ cells was obtained from healthy donors.

This CDR3 has 13 residues. Germline loops: CDR1 KGHDR, CDR2 SFDVKD. After removal of 4 bases from V and 12 bases from J, the junction contained 8 bases not matched to a gene. Genomic DNA templated the TCR beta VDJ and CDR3 profiling. One entry per CDR3 protein, called by TCRdb with MiXCR from the reads. The data show about 170,000 distinct CDR3 sequences, 60% to 70% seen once. The specimen was sorted CD4+, CD8+, or CD8+CD57+ T cells (not recorded which) from PBMCs. The receptor's source is a human donor in good health. J is TRBJ2-1 and V is TRBV24-1; 7 nucleotides align to TRBD1. In DNA, the CDR3 is TGTGCCACCAGTGACCCTTACAGGGGTAGGCAGTTCTTC. As protein: CATSDPYRGRQFF.